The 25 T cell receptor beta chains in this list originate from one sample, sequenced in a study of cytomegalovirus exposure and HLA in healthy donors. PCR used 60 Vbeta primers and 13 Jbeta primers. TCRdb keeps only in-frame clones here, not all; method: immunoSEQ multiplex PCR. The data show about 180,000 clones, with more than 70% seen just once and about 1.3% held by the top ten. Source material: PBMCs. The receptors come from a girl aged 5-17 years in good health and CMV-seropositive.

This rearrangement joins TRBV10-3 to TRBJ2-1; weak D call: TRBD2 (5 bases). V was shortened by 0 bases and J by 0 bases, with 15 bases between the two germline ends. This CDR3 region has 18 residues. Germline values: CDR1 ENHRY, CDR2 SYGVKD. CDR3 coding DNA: TGTGCCATCAGTGAGTCTCTAGGACTGAAAAGCTCCTACAATGAGCAGTTCTTC. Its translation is CAISESLGLKSSYNEQFF.

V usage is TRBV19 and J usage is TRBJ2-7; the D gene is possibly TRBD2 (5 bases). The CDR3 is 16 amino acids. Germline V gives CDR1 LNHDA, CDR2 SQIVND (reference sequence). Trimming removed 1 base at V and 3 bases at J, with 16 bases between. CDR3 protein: CASSIALAHGIYEQYF. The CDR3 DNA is TGTGCCAGTAGTATAGCGCTAGCTCACGGAATCTACGAGCAGTACTTC.

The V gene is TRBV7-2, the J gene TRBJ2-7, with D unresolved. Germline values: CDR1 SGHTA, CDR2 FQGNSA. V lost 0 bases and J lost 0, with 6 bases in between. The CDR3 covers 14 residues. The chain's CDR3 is CASSLARDSYEQYF. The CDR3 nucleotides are TGTGCCAGCAGCTTAGCGCGAGACTCCTACGAGCAGTACTTC.

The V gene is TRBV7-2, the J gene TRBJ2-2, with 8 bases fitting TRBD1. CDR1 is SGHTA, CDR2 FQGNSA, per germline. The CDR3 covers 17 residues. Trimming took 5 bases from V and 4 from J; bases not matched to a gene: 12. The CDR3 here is CASSQRAQGAVTGELFF. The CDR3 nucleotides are TGTGCCAGCAGCCAAAGGGCCCAGGGGGCTGTCACCGGGGAGCTGTTTTTT.

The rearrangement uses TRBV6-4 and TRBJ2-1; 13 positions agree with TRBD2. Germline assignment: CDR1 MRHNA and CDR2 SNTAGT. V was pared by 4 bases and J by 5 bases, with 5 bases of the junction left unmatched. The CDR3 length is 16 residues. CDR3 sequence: CASSALGLAGNNEQFF. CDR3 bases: TGTGCCAGCAGTGCCCTGGGACTAGCGGGAAACAATGAGCAGTTCTTC.

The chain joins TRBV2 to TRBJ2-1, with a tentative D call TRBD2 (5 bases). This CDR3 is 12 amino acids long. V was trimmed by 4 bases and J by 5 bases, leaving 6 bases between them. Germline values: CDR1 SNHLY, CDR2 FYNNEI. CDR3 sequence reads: CASSGLNNEQFF. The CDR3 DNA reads TGTGCCAGCAGTGGACTAAACAATGAGCAGTTCTTC.

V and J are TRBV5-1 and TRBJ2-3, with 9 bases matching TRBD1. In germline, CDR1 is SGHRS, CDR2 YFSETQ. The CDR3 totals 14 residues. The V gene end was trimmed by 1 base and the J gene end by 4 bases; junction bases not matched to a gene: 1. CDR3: CASSLTGGADTQYF. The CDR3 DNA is TGCGCCAGCAGCTTGACAGGGGGCGCAGATACGCAGTATTTT. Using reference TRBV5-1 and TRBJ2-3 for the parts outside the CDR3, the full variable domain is KAGVTQTPRYLIKTRGQQVTLSCSPISGHRSVSWYQQTPGQGLQFLFEYFSETQRNKGNFPGRFSGRQFSNSRSEMNVSTLELGDSALYLCASSLTGGADTQYFGPGTRLTVL.

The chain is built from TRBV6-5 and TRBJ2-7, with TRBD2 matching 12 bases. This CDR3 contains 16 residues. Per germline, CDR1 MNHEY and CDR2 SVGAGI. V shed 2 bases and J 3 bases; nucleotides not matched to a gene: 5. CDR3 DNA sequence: TGTGCCAGCAGTTACGCCGGGACTAGCGGGCACTACGAGCAGTACTTC. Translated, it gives CASSYAGTSGHYEQYF.

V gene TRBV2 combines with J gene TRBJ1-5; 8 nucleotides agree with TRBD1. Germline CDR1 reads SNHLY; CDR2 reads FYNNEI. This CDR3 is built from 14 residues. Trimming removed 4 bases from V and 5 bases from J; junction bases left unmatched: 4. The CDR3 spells CASSGTGTHQPQHF. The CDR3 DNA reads TGTGCCAGCAGTGGGACAGGGACCCATCAGCCCCAGCATTTT.

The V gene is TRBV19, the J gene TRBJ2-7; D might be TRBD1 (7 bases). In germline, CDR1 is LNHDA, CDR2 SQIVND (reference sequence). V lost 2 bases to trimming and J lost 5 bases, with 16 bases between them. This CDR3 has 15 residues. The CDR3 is CASSISAGGPDEQYF. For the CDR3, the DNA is TGTGCCAGTAGTATAAGCGCAGGGGGGCCCGACGAGCAGTACTTC.

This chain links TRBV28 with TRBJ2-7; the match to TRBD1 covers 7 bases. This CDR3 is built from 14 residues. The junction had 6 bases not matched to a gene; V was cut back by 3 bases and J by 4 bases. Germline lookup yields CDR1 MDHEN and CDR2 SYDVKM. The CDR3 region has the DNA TGTGCCAGCAGTTTCGAGGGACAGCTATACGAGCAGTACTTC. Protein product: CASSFEGQLYEQYF.

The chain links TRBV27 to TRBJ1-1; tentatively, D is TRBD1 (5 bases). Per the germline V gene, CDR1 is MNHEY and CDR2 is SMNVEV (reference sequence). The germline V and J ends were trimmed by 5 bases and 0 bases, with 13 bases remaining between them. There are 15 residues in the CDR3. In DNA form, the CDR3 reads TGTGCCAGCAGTGACAGTTTAGGGATGAACACTGAAGCTTTCTTT. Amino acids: CASSDSLGMNTEAFF.

The CDR3 loop is CSAGTDTQYF. The CDR3 DNA reads TGCAGCGCAGGGACAGATACGCAGTATTTT. This chain joins TRBV29-1 and TRBJ2-3; D may be TRBD1 (5 bases). CDR3 length: 10 residues. V lost 7 bases, J lost 3 bases, and 5 bases lay in between. CDR1 is SQVTM and CDR2 is ANQGSEA in the germline V gene.

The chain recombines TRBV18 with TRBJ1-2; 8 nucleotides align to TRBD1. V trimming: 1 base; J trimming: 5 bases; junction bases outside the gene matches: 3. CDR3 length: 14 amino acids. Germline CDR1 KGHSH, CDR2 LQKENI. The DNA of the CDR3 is TGTGCCAGCTCACCACTAGGACAGGGATATGGCTACACCTTC. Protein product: CASSPLGQGYGYTF.

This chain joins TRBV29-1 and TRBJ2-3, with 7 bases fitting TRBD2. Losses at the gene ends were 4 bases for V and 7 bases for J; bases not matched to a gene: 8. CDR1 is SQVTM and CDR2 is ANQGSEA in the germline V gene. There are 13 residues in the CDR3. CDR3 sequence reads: CSVGLLAANTQYF. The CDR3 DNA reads TGCAGCGTTGGGCTTCTAGCGGCAAATACGCAGTATTTT.

The DNA of the CDR3 is TGTGCCAGCAGTCCGTACCCATTAGCGGGAGAGGTAAGTTTAAGGAACATTCAGTACTTC. It specifies CASSPYPLAGEVSLRNIQYF. The rearrangement joins TRBV4-2 to TRBJ2-4; 9 bases match TRBD2. CDR1 and CDR2 from the germline V gene are LGHNA and YNFKEQ. V lost 6 bases and J lost 7; bases outside the gene matches: 25. This CDR3 is 20 amino acids long.

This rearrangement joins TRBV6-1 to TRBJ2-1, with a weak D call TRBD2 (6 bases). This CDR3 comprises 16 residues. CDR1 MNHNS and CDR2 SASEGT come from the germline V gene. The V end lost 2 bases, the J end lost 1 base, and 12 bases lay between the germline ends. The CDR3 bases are TGTGCCAGCAGTGAACGACGGGGGAGATCCTACAATGAGCAGTTCTTC. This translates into CASSERRGRSYNEQFF.

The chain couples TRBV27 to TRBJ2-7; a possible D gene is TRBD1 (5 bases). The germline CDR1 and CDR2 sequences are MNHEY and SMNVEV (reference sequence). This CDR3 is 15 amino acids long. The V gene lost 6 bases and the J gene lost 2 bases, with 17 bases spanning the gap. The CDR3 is CASRAQGVGPYEQYF. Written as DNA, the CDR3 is TGTGCCAGCAGGGCCCAGGGTGTTGGCCCCTACGAGCAGTACTTC.

The CDR3 DNA follows: TGTGCCTGGAGCCTCGGAACAGGGGGCGAAAGCACAGATACGCAGTATTTT. Amino acids: CAWSLGTGGESTDTQYF. The chain has TRBV30 and TRBJ2-3; 9 positions match TRBD1. V shed 3 bases and J 0 bases; nucleotides not matched to a gene: 10. The CDR3 is 17 residues long. Germline CDR1 GTSNPN, CDR2 SVGIG (reference sequence). Combining the CDR3 with reference TRBV30 and TRBJ2-3 gives the whole variable domain SQTIHQWPATLVQPVGSPLSLECTVEGTSNPNLYWYRQAAGRGLQLLFYSVGIGQISSEVPQNLSASRPQDRQFILSSKKLLLSDSGFYLCAWSLGTGGESTDTQYFGPGTRLTVL.

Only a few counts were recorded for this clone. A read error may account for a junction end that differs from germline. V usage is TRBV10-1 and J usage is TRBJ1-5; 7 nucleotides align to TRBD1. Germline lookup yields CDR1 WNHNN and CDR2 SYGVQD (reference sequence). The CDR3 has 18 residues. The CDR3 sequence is CTSSEMGRPGGSNQPQHF. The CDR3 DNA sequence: TGCACCAGCAGTGAGATGGGTAGGCCAGGGGGTAGCAATCAGCCCCAGCATTTT.

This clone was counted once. CDR3: CASSTTGAYNEQFF. CDR3 coding DNA: TGTGCCAGCAGCACCACAGGGGCCTACAATGAGCAGTTCTTC. The V and J genes are TRBV11-2 and TRBJ2-1; 7 bases match TRBD1. Germline trimming cut 5 bases from V and 2 bases from J; bases unmatched to any gene: 3. The CDR3 extends over 14 amino acids. The germline CDR1 and CDR2 sequences are SGHAT and FQNNGV.

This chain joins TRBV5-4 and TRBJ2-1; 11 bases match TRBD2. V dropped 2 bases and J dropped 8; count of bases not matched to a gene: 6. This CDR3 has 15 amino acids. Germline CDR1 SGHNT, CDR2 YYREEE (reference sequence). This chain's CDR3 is CASSLLAGVGDEQFF. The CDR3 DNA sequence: TGTGCCAGCAGCTTACTAGCGGGAGTGGGCGATGAGCAGTTCTTC.

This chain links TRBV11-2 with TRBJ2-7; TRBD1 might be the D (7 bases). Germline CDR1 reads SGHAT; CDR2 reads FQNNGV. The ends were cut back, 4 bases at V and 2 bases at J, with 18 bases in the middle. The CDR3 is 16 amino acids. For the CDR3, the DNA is TGTGCCAGCAGCTACCGGCGGGACAGTGGGCCCTACGAGCAGTACTTC. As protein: CASSYRRDSGPYEQYF.

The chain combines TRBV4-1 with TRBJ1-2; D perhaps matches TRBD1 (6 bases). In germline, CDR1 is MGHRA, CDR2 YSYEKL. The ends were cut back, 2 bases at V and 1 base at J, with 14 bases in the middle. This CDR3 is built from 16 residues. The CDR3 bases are TGCGCCAGCAGCCAATCTACACAGGGATTTAACTATGGCTACACCTTC. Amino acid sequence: CASSQSTQGFNYGYTF.

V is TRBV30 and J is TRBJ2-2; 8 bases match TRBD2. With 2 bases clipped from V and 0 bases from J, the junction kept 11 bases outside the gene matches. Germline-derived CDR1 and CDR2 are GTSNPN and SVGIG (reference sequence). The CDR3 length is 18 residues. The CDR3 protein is CAWSFLLAGYSNTGELFF. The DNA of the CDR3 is TGTGCCTGGAGTTTCCTCCTAGCGGGCTACTCGAACACCGGGGAGCTGTTTTTT.